Listed here are 20 T cell receptor beta chains from one sample, sequenced in a study of blood T cell repertoires in COVID-19. Profiling relied on immunoSEQ multiplex PCR, and the TCRdb table lists in-frame clones only, not all of them. The sample consists of some 97,000 clones, about 80% of them appearing once. Specimen: peripheral blood. The receptors originated from a man between 65 and 85 years old with active or convalescent COVID-19.

The chain carries TRBV9 and TRBJ2-1; TRBD2 agrees at 8 bases. CDR3 length: 15 amino acids. Germline V gene data show CDR1 as SGDLS and CDR2 as YYNGEE. V shed 0 bases and J 8 bases; nucleotides not matched to a gene: 7. DNA for the CDR3: TGTGCCAGCAGCGTAGAGGGACTAGGGGGGGATGAGCAGTTCTTC. Amino acids: CASSVEGLGGDEQFF.

V gene TRBV28 combines with J gene TRBJ1-6; D possibly corresponds to TRBD1 (6 bases). The germline V gene has CDR1 MDHEN and CDR2 SYDVKM. Trimming removed 3 bases at V and 7 bases at J, with 13 bases between. CDR3 length: 15 amino acids. CDR3 in DNA: TGTGCCAGCAGTTTCTCAGGGCAGGGGAATTCACCCCTCCACTTT. This gives the protein CASSFSGQGNSPLHF. The variable domain in full, with the rest retrieved from reference TRBV28 and TRBJ1-6, is DVKVTQSSRYLVKRTGEKVFLECVQDMDHENMFWYRQDPGLGLRLIYFSYDVKMKEKGDIPEGYSVSREKKERFSLILESASTNQTSMYLCASSFSGQGNSPLHFGNGTRLTVT.

This chain joins TRBV7-2 and TRBJ2-3; 12 nucleotides align to TRBD2. Germline CDR1 SGHTA, CDR2 FQGNSA. J lost 4 bases, V lost 1 base, and 6 bases had no gene match. The CDR3 consists of 17 residues. The CDR3 loop is CASSLGLAGGLPDTQYF. CDR3 nucleotide sequence: TGTGCCAGCAGCTTAGGTCTAGCGGGGGGGCTTCCAGATACGCAGTATTTT.

V usage is TRBV28 and J usage is TRBJ2-2; 10 positions match TRBD1. This CDR3 is 14 amino acids long. Germline-derived CDR1 and CDR2 are MDHEN and SYDVKM. Unmatched junction bases numbered 6, after V lost 9 bases and J lost 5 bases. Here the CDR3 DNA reads TGTGCCAGTCTCCGGGACAGGGGTACCGGGGAGCTGTTTTTT. It translates to CASLRDRGTGELFF.

The CDR3 nucleotides read TGCGCCAGCAGCCCGCGGACAGCAGCATCCTATAATTCACCCCTCCACTTT. Translation: CASSPRTAASYNSPLHF. The rearrangement uses TRBV5-1 and TRBJ1-6, with D possibly TRBD1 on 6 matching bases. The germline CDR1 and CDR2 sequences are SGHRS and YFSETQ. This CDR3 contains 17 residues. V lost 4 bases to trimming and J lost 1 base, with 15 bases between them.

The chain recombines TRBV11-2 with TRBJ2-2; no clear D gene. V was clipped by 5 bases and J by 1 base, with 8 bases between them. The CDR3 has 14 residues. The germline V gene has CDR1 SGHAT and CDR2 FQNNGV. The CDR3 sequence: CASSESRNTGELFF. CDR3 coding DNA: TGTGCCAGCAGCGAGTCAAGGAACACCGGGGAGCTGTTTTTT.

The chain uses TRBV5-1 and TRBJ2-1; 11 positions match TRBD2. J was trimmed by 3 bases and V by 4 bases; bases with no gene match: 3. This CDR3 comprises 15 residues. Germline CDR1 SGHRS, CDR2 YFSETQ. The CDR3 coding sequence is TGCGCCAGCAGCATGACTAGCGGGGACTACAATGAGCAGTTCTTC. It is translated as CASSMTSGDYNEQFF.

This clone was seen once. V gene TRBV20-1 combines with J gene TRBJ2-1, with 7 bases fitting TRBD2. Germline CDR1 is DFQATT and CDR2 is SNEGSKA (reference sequence). CDR3 length equals 11 residues. The ends lost 1 base at V and 15 bases at J; junction bases unmatched: 6. CDR3 sequence reads: CSARGGAGRFF. In nucleotides, the CDR3 is TGCAGTGCTAGAGGGGGAGCGGGAAGGTTCTTC.

The V and J genes are TRBV4-3 and TRBJ2-2, with TRBD1 identical over 8 bases. CDR1 is LGHNA, CDR2 YSLEER, per germline. Unmatched junction bases numbered 7, after V lost 0 bases and J lost 4 bases. The CDR3 covers 17 residues. CDR3 sequence reads: CASSQDPAGGRTGELFF. CDR3 in DNA: TGCGCCAGCAGCCAAGACCCTGCAGGGGGCCGCACCGGGGAGCTGTTTTTT.

Here the CDR3 DNA reads TGTGCCAGCAGCGATAGCGGGAGGGAGATGAATGAGCAGTTCTTC. Translating gives CASSDSGREMNEQFF. V usage is TRBV7-2 and J usage is TRBJ2-1; 11 positions match TRBD2. With V trimmed by 5 bases and J by 7 bases, 7 bases remained unmatched. From germline, CDR1 is SGHTA and CDR2 FQGNSA. The CDR3 has 15 residues. Combining the CDR3 with reference TRBV7-2 and TRBJ2-1 gives the whole variable domain GAGVSQSPSNKVTEKGKDVELRCDPISGHTALYWYRQSLGQGLEFLIYFQGNSAPDKSGLPSDRFSAERTGGSVSTLTIQRTQQEDSAVYLCASSDSGREMNEQFFGPGTRLTVL.

The chain recombines TRBV14 with TRBJ2-1; 7 bases are a match to TRBD1. Germline CDR1 SGHDN, CDR2 FVKESK. The V segment lost 1 base and the J segment 5 bases; nucleotides outside the gene matches: 5. The CDR3 runs 15 residues. CDR3 sequence reads: CASSQVDRADNEQFF. The CDR3 bases are TGTGCCAGCAGCCAAGTAGACAGGGCCGACAATGAGCAGTTCTTC.

The chain couples TRBV18 to TRBJ1-6; weak D call: TRBD1 (6 bases). This CDR3 is 15 amino acids long. CDR1 KGHSH and CDR2 LQKENI come from the germline V gene. The ends were cut back, 2 bases at V and 9 bases at J, with 14 bases in the middle. Here the CDR3 DNA reads TGTGCCAGCTCACCAGGTCAGGGGATGGGTTCACCCCTCCACTTT. It yields the protein CASSPGQGMGSPLHF.

This clone was observed once. V is TRBV11-3 and J is TRBJ2-7; D gene uncertain. The CDR3 spans 12 residues. V was clipped by 0 bases and J by 5 bases, with 5 bases between them. Looked up from germline, CDR1 is SGHNT and CDR2 is YENEEA. This chain's CDR3 is CASSLDTDEQYF. The CDR3 DNA is TGTGCCAGCAGCTTAGATACGGACGAGCAGTACTTC.

The V gene is TRBV4-1, the J gene TRBJ1-4, with unresolved D. CDR1 MGHRA and CDR2 YSYEKL come from the germline V gene. V lost 4 bases and J lost 7, with 16 bases in between. The CDR3 is 15 amino acids. CDR3 nucleotides: TGCGCCAGCAGCCTGGTAGGAGTGTATGGTGAAAAACTGTTTTTT. Protein product: CASSLVGVYGEKLFF.

The chain couples TRBV7-6 to TRBJ1-2, with TRBD1 as a possible D gene (5 bases). The germline CDR1 and CDR2 sequences are SGHVS and FNYEAQ. The germline V and J ends were trimmed by 3 bases and 0 bases, with 11 bases remaining between them. CDR3 length: 15 residues. The CDR3 loop is CASSFDSFSNYGYTF. DNA for the CDR3: TGTGCCAGCAGCTTCGACAGCTTCTCTAACTATGGCTACACCTTC.

The chain's CDR3 is CASSQVPSGGIAYYEQFF. The CDR3 DNA reads as TGCGCCAGCAGCCAAGTCCCTAGCGGGGGCATCGCTTACTATGAGCAGTTCTTC. The chain carries TRBV4-1 and TRBJ2-1; 10 bases agree with TRBD2. V trimming: 1 base; J trimming: 8 bases; junction bases outside the gene matches: 14. The CDR3 runs to 18 residues. Germline V CDR1 and CDR2: MGHRA, YSYEKL.

The rearrangement joins TRBV4-1 to TRBJ2-3; 7 bases are shared with TRBD1. V was clipped by 0 bases and J by 3 bases; unmatched bases: 9. Germline assignment: CDR1 MGHRA and CDR2 YSYEKL. This CDR3 has 17 amino acids. CDR3 DNA: TGCGCCAGCAGCCAAGAGGCAGGGGGAGAGGGAACAGATACGCAGTATTTT. Protein sequence: CASSQEAGGEGTDTQYF.

This chain links TRBV3-1 (or the pseudogene TRBV3-2) with TRBJ2-5; maybe TRBD1 (5 bases). Germline CDR1 and CDR2: LGHDT and YNNKEL (reference sequence). The V and J ends lost 1 base and 7 bases respectively, with 10 bases between them. The CDR3 runs 13 residues. The CDR3 DNA reads as TGTGCCAGCAGCCAAGGGCTCACAGGGACCCAGTACTTC. This gives the protein CASSQGLTGTQYF.

The V gene is TRBV20-1, the J gene TRBJ2-3; D is unresolved. The germline CDR1 and CDR2 sequences are DFQATT and SNEGSKA (reference sequence). The V end lost 3 bases, the J end lost 0 bases, and 13 bases lay between the germline ends. CDR3 size: 15 residues. CDR3 coding DNA: TGCAGTGCTAGTAATCCCACGAGGAGCACAGATACGCAGTATTTT. Its translation is CSASNPTRSTDTQYF.

The rearrangement links TRBV30 to TRBJ2-1; D unresolved. CDR3 size: 11 residues. CDR1 and CDR2 (germline): GTSNPN, SVGIG (reference sequence). The CDR3 loop is CALAAYNEQFF. Written as DNA, the CDR3 is TGTGCTCTCGCGGCTTACAATGAGCAGTTCTTC.